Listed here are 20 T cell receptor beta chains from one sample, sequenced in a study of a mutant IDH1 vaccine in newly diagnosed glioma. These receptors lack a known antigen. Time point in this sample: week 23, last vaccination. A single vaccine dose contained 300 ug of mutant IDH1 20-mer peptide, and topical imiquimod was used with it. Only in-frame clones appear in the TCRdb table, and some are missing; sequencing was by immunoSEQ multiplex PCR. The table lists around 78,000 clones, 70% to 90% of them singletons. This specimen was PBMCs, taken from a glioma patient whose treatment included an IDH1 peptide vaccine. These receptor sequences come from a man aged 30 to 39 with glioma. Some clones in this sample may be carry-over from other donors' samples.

CDR3 in DNA: TGTGCCAGCAGTACCGGGACAGGGGGGAATCAGCCCCAGCATTTT. As protein: CASSTGTGGNQPQHF. The rearrangement joins TRBV27 to TRBJ1-5, with 11 bases aligning to TRBD1. J lost 4 bases, V lost 5 bases, and 4 bases had no gene match. This CDR3 is 15 amino acids long. In germline, CDR1 is MNHEY, CDR2 SMNVEV (reference sequence).

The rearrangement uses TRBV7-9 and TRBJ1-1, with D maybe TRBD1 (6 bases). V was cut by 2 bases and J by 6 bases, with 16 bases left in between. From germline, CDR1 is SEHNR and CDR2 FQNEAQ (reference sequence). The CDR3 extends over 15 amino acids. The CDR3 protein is CASSLRHQGWAEAFF. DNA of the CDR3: TGTGCCAGCAGCTTAAGACATCAGGGGTGGGCTGAAGCTTTCTTT.

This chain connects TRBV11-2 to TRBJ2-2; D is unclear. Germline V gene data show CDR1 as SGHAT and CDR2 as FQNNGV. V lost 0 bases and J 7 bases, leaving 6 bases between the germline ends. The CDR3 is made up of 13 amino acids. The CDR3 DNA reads TGTGCCAGCAGCTTAGAAGATTTCGGGGAGCTGTTTTTT. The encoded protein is CASSLEDFGELFF. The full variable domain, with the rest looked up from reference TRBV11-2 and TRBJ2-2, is EAGVAQSPRYKIIEKRQSVAFWCNPISGHATLYWYQQILGQGPKLLIQFQNNGVVDDSQLPKDRFSAERLKGVDSTLKIQPAKLEDSAVYLCASSLEDFGELFFGEGSRLTVL.

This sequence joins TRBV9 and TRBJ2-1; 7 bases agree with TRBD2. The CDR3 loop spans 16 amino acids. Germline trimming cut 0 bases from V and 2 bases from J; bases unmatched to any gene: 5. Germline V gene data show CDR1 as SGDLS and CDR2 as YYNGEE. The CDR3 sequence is CASSVVPSGTYNEQFF. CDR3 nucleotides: TGTGCCAGCAGCGTAGTTCCTAGCGGCACCTACAATGAGCAGTTCTTC.

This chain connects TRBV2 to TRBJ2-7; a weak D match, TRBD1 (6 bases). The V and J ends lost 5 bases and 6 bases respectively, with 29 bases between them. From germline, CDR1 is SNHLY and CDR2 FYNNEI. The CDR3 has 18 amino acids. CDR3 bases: TGTGCCAGCAGTAAAATACTCTTCTCACAGGGTGGGTTGCGCGAGCAGTACTTC. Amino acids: CASSKILFSQGGLREQYF.

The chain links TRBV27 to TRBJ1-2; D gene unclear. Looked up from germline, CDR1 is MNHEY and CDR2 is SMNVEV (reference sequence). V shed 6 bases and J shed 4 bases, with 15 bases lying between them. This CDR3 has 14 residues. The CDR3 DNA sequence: TGTGCCAGCAGGGAATCCGGCAGATTCTATGGCTACACCTTC. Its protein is CASRESGRFYGYTF.

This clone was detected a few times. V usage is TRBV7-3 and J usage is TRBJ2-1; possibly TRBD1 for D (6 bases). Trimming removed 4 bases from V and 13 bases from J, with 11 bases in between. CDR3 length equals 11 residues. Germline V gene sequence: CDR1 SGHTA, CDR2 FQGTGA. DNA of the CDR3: TGTGCCAGCAGCTCTGGGGGCCCCCAGTTCTTC. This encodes CASSSGGPQFF.

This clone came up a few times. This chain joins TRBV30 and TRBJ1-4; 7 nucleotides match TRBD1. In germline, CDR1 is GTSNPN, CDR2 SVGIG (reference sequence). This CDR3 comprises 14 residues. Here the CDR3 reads CASGGHATNEKLFF. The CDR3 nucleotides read TGTGCTTCAGGGGGACATGCAACTAATGAAAAACTGTTTTTT.

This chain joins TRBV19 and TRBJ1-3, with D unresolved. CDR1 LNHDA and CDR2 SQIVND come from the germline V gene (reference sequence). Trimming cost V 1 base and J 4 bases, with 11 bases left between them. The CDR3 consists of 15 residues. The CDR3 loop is CASSIAARTGNTIYF. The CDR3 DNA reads TGTGCCAGTAGTATAGCAGCAAGGACCGGAAACACCATATATTTT.

The DNA for the CDR3 is TGTGCCAGCAGCTTAGCGCGGGGGGATCAGCCCCAGCATTTT. As protein: CASSLARGDQPQHF. The chain combines TRBV7-8 with TRBJ1-5; tentatively, D is TRBD1 (5 bases). Germline assignment: CDR1 SGHVS and CDR2 FQNEAQ. The CDR3 runs 14 residues. Trimming pared 0 bases from V and 5 bases from J, leaving 8 bases between.

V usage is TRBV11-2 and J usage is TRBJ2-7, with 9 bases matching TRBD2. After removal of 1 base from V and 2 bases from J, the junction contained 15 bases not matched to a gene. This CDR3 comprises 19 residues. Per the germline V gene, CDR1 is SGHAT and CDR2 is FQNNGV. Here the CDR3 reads CASSLVSGVVAGVPYEQYF. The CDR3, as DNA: TGTGCCAGCAGCTTAGTATCGGGGGTGGTAGCGGGAGTTCCCTACGAGCAGTACTTC.

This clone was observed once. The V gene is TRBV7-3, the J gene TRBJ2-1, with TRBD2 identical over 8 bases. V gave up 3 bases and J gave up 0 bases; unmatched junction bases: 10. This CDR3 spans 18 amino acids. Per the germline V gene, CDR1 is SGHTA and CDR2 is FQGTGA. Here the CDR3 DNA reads TGTGCCAGCAGCTTGAACGGGGGGGCCCCCAGCTCCTACAATGAGCAGTTCTTC. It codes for CASSLNGGAPSSYNEQFF.

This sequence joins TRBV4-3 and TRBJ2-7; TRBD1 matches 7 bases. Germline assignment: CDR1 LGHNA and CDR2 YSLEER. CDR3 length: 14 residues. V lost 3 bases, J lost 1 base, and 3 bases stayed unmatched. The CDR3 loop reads CASSQGQRSYEQYF. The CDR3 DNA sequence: TGCGCCAGCAGCCAGGGACAGCGATCCTACGAGCAGTACTTC.

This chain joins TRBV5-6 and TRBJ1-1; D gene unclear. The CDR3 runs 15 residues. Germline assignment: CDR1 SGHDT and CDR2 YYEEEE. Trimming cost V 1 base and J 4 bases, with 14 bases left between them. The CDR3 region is CASSLRYGVGTEAFF. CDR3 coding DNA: TGTGCCAGCAGCTTGAGGTATGGGGTGGGCACTGAAGCTTTCTTT.

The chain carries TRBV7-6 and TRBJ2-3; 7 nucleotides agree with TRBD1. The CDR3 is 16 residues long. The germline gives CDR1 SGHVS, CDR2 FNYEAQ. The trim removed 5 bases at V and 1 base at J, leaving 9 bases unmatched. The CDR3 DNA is TGTGCCAGCAGCCCCCGGACAGGTGGGGGCACAGATACGCAGTATTTT. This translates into CASSPRTGGGTDTQYF.

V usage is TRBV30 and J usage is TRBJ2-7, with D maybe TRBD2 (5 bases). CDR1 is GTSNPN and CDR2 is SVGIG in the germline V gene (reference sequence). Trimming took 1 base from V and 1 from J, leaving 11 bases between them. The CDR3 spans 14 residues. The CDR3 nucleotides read TGTGCCTGGAGTGCGACGGACTGGTCCTACGAGCAGTACTTC. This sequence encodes CAWSATDWSYEQYF.

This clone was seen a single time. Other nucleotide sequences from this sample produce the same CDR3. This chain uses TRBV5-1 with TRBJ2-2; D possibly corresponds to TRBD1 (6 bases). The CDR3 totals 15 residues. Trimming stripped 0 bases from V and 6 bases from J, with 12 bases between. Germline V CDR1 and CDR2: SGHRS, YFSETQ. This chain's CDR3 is CASSLGPEGAGELFF. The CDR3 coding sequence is TGCGCCAGCAGCTTGGGTCCAGAGGGGGCCGGGGAGCTGTTTTTT.

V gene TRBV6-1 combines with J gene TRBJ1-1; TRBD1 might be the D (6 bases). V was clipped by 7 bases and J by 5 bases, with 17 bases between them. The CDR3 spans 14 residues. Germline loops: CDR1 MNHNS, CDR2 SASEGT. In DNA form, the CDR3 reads TGTGCCAGCATCGTGGATCGAGGGGGGACTGAAGCTTTCTTT. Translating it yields CASIVDRGGTEAFF.

CDR3 sequence: CASSPGNFYGGQPQHF. The DNA for the CDR3 is TGCGCCAGCAGCCCAGGAAACTTCTATGGGGGTCAGCCCCAGCATTTT. V and J are TRBV4-3 and TRBJ1-5; D is perhaps TRBD1 (5 bases). CDR1 is LGHNA, CDR2 YSLEER, per germline. Trimming removed 4 bases from V and 6 bases from J, with 19 bases in between. The CDR3 has 16 amino acids.

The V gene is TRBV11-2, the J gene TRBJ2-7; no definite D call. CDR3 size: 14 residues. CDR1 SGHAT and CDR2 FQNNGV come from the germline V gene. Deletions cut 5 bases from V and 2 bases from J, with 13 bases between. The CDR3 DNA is TGTGCCAGCAGCCAAATAAAGGGTCCCTACGAGCAGTACTTC. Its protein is CASSQIKGPYEQYF.